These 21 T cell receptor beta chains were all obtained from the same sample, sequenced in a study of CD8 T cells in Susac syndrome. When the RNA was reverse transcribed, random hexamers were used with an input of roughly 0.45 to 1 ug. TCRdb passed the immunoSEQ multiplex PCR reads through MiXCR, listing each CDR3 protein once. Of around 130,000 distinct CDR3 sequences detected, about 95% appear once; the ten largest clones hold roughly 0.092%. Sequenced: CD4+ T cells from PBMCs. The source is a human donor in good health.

CDR3 bases: TGTGCCTGGAGTGTAGGGCATCCGGCACTCGCCGGGGAGCTGTTTTTT. Its protein is CAWSVGHPALAGELFF. The genes are TRBV30 and TRBJ2-2, with D unresolved. Between the trimmed V and J ends, which lost 0 bases and 6 bases, there was a span of 17 bases. The germline gives CDR1 GTSNPN, CDR2 SVGIG (reference sequence). The CDR3 totals 16 residues.

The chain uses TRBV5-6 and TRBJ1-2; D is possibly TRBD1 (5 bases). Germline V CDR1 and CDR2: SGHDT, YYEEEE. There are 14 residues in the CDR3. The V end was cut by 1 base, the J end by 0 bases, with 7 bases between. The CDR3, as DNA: TGTGCCAGCAGCTTGTCAGGGACTAACTATGGCTACACCTTC. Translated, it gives CASSLSGTNYGYTF.

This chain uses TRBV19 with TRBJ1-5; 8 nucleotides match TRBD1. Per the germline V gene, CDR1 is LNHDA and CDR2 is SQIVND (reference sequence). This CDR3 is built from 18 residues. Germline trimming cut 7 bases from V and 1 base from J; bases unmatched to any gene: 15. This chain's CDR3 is CASTTGGARFESNQPQHF. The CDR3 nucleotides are TGTGCCAGTACCACAGGGGGGGCCCGGTTCGAAAGCAATCAGCCCCAGCATTTT.

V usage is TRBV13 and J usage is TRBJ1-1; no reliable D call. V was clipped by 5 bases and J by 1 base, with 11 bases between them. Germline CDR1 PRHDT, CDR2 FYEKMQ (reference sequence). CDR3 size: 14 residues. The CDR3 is CASSRDGPNTEAFF. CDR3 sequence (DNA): TGTGCCAGCAGCCGCGACGGACCGAACACTGAAGCTTTCTTT.

The CDR3 DNA is TGTGCCAGCAGTTACCTTGAGACCGGGACCTACGAGCAGTACTTC. Protein product: CASSYLETGTYEQYF. J is TRBJ2-7 and V is TRBV6-6, with TRBD2 as a possible D gene (5 bases). CDR3 length: 15 residues. V was clipped by 2 bases and J by 2 bases, with 13 bases between them. Germline V gene lookup returns CDR1 MNHNY and CDR2 SVGAGI (reference sequence).

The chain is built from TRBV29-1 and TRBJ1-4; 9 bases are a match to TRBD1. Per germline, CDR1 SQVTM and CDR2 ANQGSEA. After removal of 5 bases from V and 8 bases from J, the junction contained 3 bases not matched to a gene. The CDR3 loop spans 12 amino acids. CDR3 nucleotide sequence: TGCAGCGTTCGGACAGGGGAGGAAAAACTGTTTTTT. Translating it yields CSVRTGEEKLFF.

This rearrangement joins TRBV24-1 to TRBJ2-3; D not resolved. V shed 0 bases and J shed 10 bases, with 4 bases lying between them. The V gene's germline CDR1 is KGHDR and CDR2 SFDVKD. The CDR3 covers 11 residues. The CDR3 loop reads CATSDLQAQYF. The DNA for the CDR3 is TGTGCCACCAGTGATTTGCAGGCGCAGTATTTT.

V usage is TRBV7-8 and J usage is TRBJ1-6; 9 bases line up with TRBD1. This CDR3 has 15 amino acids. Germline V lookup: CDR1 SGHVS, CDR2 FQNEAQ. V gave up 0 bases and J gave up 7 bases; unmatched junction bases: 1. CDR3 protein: CASSLATGGNSPLHF. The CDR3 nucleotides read TGTGCCAGCAGCTTAGCGACAGGGGGAAATTCACCCCTCCACTTT.

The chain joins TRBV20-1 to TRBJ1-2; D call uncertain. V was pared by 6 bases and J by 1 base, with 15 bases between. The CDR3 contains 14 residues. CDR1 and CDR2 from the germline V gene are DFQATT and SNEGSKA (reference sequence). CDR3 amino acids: CSAVPGSVNYGYTF. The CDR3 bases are TGCAGTGCAGTACCGGGATCCGTTAACTATGGCTACACCTTC.

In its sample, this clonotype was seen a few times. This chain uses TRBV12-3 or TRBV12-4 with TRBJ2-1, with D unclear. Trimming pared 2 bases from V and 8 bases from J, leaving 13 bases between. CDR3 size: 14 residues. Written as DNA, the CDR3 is TGTGCCAGCAGTTTAATGACCCTTATTTATGAGCAGTTCTTC. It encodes CASSLMTLIYEQFF.

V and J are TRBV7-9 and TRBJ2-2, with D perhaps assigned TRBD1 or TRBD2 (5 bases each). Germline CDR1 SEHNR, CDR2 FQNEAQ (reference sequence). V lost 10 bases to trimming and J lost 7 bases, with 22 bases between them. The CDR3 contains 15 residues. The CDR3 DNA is TGTGCCACCGAGGGGTTATCGGTCCGAATCGGGGAGCTGTTTTTT. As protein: CATEGLSVRIGELFF. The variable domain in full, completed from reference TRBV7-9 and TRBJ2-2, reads DTGVSQNPRHKITKRGQNVTFRCDPISEHNRLYWYRQTLGQGPEFLTYFQNEAQLEKSRLLSDRFSAERPKGSFSTLEIQRTEQGDSAMYLCATEGLSVRIGELFFGEGSRLTVL.

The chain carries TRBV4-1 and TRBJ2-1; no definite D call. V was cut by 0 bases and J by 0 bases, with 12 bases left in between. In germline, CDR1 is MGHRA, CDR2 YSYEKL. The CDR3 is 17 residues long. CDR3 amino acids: CASSQDSDPSSYNEQFF. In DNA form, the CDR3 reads TGCGCCAGCAGCCAAGATTCGGACCCAAGCTCCTACAATGAGCAGTTCTTC.

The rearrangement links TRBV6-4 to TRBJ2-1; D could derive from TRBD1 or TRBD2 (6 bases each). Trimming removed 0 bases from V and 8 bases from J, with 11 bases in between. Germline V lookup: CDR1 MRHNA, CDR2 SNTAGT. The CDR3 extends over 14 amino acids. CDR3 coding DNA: TGTGCCAGCAGTGACTCCTCGGGGGCCCATGAGCAGTTCTTC. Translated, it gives CASSDSSGAHEQFF.

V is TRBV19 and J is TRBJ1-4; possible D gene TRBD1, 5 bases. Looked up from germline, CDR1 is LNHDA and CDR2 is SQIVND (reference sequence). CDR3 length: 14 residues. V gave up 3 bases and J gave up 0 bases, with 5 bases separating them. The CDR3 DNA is TGTGCCAGTAGTATGGGACCAACTAATGAAAAACTGTTTTTT. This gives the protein CASSMGPTNEKLFF.

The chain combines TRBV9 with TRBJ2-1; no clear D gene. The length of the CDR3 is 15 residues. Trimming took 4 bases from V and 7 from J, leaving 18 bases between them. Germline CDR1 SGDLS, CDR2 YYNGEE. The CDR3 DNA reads TGTGCCAGCAGCCCATGGGCGGAAGTTCGGAATGAGCAGTTCTTC. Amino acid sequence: CASSPWAEVRNEQFF.

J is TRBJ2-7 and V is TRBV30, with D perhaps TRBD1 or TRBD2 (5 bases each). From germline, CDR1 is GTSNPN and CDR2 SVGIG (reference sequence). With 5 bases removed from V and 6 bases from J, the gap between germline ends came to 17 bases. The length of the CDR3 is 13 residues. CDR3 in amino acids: CAWGTRTRGEQYF. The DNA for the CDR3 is TGTGCCTGGGGAACAAGAACTAGGGGCGAGCAGTACTTC. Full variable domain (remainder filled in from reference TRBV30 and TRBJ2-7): SQTIHQWPATLVQPVGSPLSLECTVEGTSNPNLYWYRQAAGRGLQLLFYSVGIGQISSEVPQNLSASRPQDRQFILSSKKLLLSDSGFYLCAWGTRTRGEQYFGPGTRLTVT.

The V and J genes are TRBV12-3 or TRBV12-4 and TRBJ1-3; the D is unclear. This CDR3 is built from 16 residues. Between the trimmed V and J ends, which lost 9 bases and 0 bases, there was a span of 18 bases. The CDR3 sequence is CASRADGSFSGNTIYF. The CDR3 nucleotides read TGTGCCAGTCGAGCGGACGGCTCCTTCTCTGGAAACACCATATATTTT.

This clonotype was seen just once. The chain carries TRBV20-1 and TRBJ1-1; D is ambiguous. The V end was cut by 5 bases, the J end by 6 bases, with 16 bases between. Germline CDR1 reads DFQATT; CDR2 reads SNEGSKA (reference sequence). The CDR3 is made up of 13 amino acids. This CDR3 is CSAPLGGKPEAFF. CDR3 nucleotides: TGCAGTGCTCCGTTAGGCGGGAAGCCTGAAGCTTTCTTT.

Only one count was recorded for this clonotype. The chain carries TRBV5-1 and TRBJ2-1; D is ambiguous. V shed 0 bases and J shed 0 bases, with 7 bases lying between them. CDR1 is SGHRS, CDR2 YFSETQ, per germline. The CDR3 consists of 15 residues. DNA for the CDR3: TGCGCCAGCAGCTTGGATGGTCTCTCCTACAATGAGCAGTTCTTC. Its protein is CASSLDGLSYNEQFF.

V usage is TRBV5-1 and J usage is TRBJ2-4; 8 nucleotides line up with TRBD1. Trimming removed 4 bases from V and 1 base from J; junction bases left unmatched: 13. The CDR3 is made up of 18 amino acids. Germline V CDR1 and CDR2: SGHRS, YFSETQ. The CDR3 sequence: CASSPALSTGAAKNIQYF. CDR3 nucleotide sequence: TGCGCCAGCAGCCCTGCGCTATCGACAGGGGCGGCCAAAAACATTCAGTACTTC.

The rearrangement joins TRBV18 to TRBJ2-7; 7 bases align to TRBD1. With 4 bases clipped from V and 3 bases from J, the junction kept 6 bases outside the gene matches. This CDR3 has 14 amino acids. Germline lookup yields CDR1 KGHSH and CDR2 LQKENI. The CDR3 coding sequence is TGTGCCAGCTCACTTCAGGGGGTGGGCTACGAGCAGTACTTC. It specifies CASSLQGVGYEQYF.